Below are 12 T cell receptor beta chains sequenced from a single sample in a study of shared clonotypes between healthy human individuals. Libraries were prepared by immunoSEQ multiplex PCR; TCRdb keeps only in-frame clonotypes and omits some of them. The table shows some 510,000 clones, with 79% occurring only once. Sequenced: PBMCs. All receptors come from a woman between 40 and 55 years old in good health. Some clones in this sample may be carry-over from other donors' samples.

The J gene is TRBJ2-7, the V gene TRBV11-3; D possibly uses TRBD1 or TRBD2 (5 bases each). The V end was cut by 3 bases, the J end by 0 bases, with 12 bases between. The germline V gene has CDR1 SGHNT and CDR2 YENEEA. The CDR3 contains 15 residues. This chain's CDR3 is CASSLGPLSSYEQYF. The CDR3 coding sequence is TGTGCCAGCAGCTTGGGACCCTTAAGCTCCTACGAGCAGTACTTC.

This sequence joins TRBV9 and TRBJ1-3; D is uncertain. There are 16 residues in the CDR3. Germline lookup yields CDR1 SGDLS and CDR2 YYNGEE. The V gene lost 0 bases and the J gene lost 0 bases, with 10 bases spanning the gap. The CDR3 protein is CASSVGSGGSGNTIYF. The CDR3 bases are TGTGCCAGCAGCGTAGGATCTGGAGGCTCTGGAAACACCATATATTTT.

The J gene is TRBJ2-1, the V gene TRBV5-4; 10 bases are shared with TRBD1. CDR3 length equals 18 residues. Trimming cost V 4 bases and J 3 bases; bases outside gene matches: 13. Germline values: CDR1 SGHNT, CDR2 YYREEE (reference sequence). The CDR3 bases are TGTGCCAGCAGCCGGGGGCTTTTGACAGGGGGCATCTACAATGAGCAGTTCTTC. It yields the protein CASSRGLLTGGIYNEQFF.

CDR3: CASSLTSGITGELFF. In DNA, the CDR3 is TGTGCCAGCAGTTTAACTAGCGGGATTACCGGGGAGCTGTTTTTT. This chain uses TRBV28 with TRBJ2-2; 10 nucleotides line up with TRBD2. CDR1 and CDR2 (germline): MDHEN, SYDVKM. CDR3 length: 15 amino acids. Trimming removed 2 bases from V and 5 bases from J; junction bases left unmatched: 2.

The chain uses TRBV6-5 and TRBJ1-3, with D possibly matching TRBD1 (5 bases). CDR1 is MNHEY and CDR2 is SVGAGI in the germline V gene. There are 16 residues in the CDR3. Trimming shortened V by 0 bases and J by 2 bases, and 11 bases separated the two germline ends. The CDR3 region is CASSYSIVGAGNTIYF. The CDR3 nucleotides are TGTGCCAGCAGTTACTCGATCGTGGGGGCTGGAAACACCATATATTTT.

This clone was seen once. The V and J genes are TRBV19 and TRBJ2-5, with 13 bases that match TRBD2. Germline V gene sequence: CDR1 LNHDA, CDR2 SQIVND (reference sequence). The V and J ends lost 6 bases and 2 bases, in that order; junction bases with no gene match: 6. The CDR3 sequence is 16 residues long. The chain's CDR3 is CASRRGLAGTQETQYF. CDR3 coding DNA: TGTGCCAGTAGGCGGGGACTAGCGGGAACACAAGAGACCCAGTACTTC. Drawing the rest from reference TRBV19 and TRBJ2-5, the complete variable domain is DGGITQSPKYLFRKEGQNVTLSCEQNLNHDAMYWYRQDPGQGLRLIYYSQIVNDFQKGDIAEGYSVSREKKESFPLTVTSAQKNPTAFYLCASRRGLAGTQETQYFGPGTRLLVL.

The genes are TRBV5-1 and TRBJ1-1; tentatively, D is TRBD1 (5 bases). V was clipped by 2 bases and J by 1 base, with 9 bases between them. CDR1 is SGHRS and CDR2 is YFSETQ in the germline V gene. CDR3 size: 14 residues. CDR3 loop: CASSLKGQNTEAFF. The DNA of the CDR3 is TGCGCCAGCAGCTTAAAGGGGCAGAACACTGAAGCTTTCTTT.

This chain links TRBV5-4 with TRBJ2-3, with D tentatively TRBD2 (5 bases). Trimming left V 0 bases short and J 0 bases short, with 11 bases between. Germline V CDR1 and CDR2: SGHNT, YYREEE (reference sequence). The CDR3 has 16 amino acids. CDR3 DNA: TGTGCCAGCAGCTTGGCCGGGAAGGGTAGCACAGATACGCAGTATTTT. It yields the protein CASSLAGKGSTDTQYF.

This chain joins TRBV7-9 and TRBJ1-2; TRBD1 aligns across 7 bases. The CDR3 has 16 residues. Germline V lookup: CDR1 SEHNR, CDR2 FQNEAQ (reference sequence). V was clipped by 2 bases and J by 4 bases; unmatched bases: 10. The CDR3 sequence: CASSLSMDRLFYGYTF. The CDR3 region has the DNA TGTGCCAGCAGCTTATCAATGGACAGGCTTTTCTATGGCTACACCTTC.

This clone was detected only once. The chain uses TRBV11-2 and TRBJ2-1; D is perhaps TRBD1 (7 bases). The germline V gene encodes CDR1 SGHAT and CDR2 FQNNGV. Trimming left V 1 base short and J 0 bases short, with 16 bases between. This CDR3 region has 18 residues. The CDR3 sequence: CASSLGVGGQSSYNEQFF. CDR3 DNA sequence: TGTGCCAGCAGCTTAGGTGTGGGGGGACAGAGCTCCTACAATGAGCAGTTCTTC.

V is TRBV28 and J is TRBJ1-2, with D maybe TRBD1 (5 bases). CDR1 and CDR2 (germline): MDHEN, SYDVKM. V shed 2 bases and J shed 5 bases, with 24 bases lying between them. This CDR3 contains 18 residues. The CDR3 spells CASSLHQMEGRRGYGYTF. The CDR3 bases are TGTGCCAGCAGTTTACATCAAATGGAGGGCCGGAGGGGTTATGGCTACACCTTC.

This clone has only a few counts. The J gene is TRBJ2-6, the V gene TRBV19; D not resolved. Germline V gene sequence: CDR1 LNHDA, CDR2 SQIVND (reference sequence). V was cut by 6 bases and J by 3 bases, with 9 bases left in between. The CDR3 covers 14 residues. In DNA, the CDR3 is TGTGCCAGTAGGGTGGCGCATGGGGCCAACGTCCTGACTTTC. It specifies CASRVAHGANVLTF.